The clone carrying this TCR beta chain has a single count. Isolation of PBMCs gave at least 6.5 million cells per sample. This specimen belongs to a study of blood T cells in healthy people across ages. CDR1 GTSNPN and CDR2 SVGIG come from the germline V gene (reference sequence). The length of the CDR3 is 14 residues. With 5 bases clipped from V and 7 bases from J, the junction kept 3 bases outside the gene matches. Primers used in a second PCR of about 6 to 11 cycles were a sample-barcoded 5' primer and a J-beta primer mix. One entry per CDR3 protein, called by TCRdb with MiXCR from the 5' RACE reads. The sample lists 580,000 or so distinct CDR3 sequences, around 48% seen once, with about 26% in the top ten.

The TCR originated in an elderly man in good health. This rearrangement joins TRBV30 to TRBJ2-1; TRBD2 aligns across 15 bases. Sequencing was carried out using blood. The CDR3 is CAWGLAGGYNEQFF. In DNA, the CDR3 is TGTGCCTGGGGACTAGCGGGAGGGTATAATGAGCAGTTCTTC.